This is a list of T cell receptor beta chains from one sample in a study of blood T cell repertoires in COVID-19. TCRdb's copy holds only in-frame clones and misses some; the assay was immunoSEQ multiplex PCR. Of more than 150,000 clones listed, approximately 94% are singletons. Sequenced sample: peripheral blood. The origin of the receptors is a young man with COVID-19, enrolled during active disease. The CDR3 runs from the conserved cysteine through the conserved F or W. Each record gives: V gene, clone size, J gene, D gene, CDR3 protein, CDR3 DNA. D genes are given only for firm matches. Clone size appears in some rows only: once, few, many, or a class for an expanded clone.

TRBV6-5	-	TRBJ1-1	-	CASSYPSGEAFF	TGTGCCAGCAGTTATCCGTCGGGTGAAGCTTTCTTT
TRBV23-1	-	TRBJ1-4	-	CASSPSLRSATNEKLFF	TGCGCCAGCAGTCCATCCCTCAGGTCTGCAACTAATGAAAAACTGTTTTTT
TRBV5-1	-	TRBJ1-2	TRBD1	CASSLGTALWGYTF	TGCGCCAGCAGCTTAGGGACAGCCCTCTGGGGCTACACCTTC
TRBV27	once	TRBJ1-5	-	CASSLWANQGRNQPQHF	TGTGCCAGCAGTTTATGGGCCAATCAGGGGCGCAATCAGCCCCAGCATTTT
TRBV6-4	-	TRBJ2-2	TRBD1	CASSAILGQDTGELFF	TGTGCCAGCAGTGCCATTCTGGGACAGGACACCGGGGAGCTGTTTTTT
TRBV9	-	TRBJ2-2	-	CASSLRGKSNTGELFF	TGTGCCAGCAGCCTCCGAGGAAAGTCCAACACCGGGGAGCTGTTTTTT
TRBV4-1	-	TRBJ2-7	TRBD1	CASSQGTGHEQYF	TGCGCCAGCAGCCAAGGGACAGGGCACGAGCAGTACTTC
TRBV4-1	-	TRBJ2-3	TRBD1	CASSHARRQGLTDTQYF	TGCGCCAGCAGCCACGCGCGCCGACAGGGTCTAACAGATACGCAGTATTTT
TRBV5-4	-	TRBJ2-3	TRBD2	CASSLGTSGTSTDTQYF	TGTGCCAGCAGCTTGGGGACTAGCGGGACTAGCACAGATACGCAGTATTTT
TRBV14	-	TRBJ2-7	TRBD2	CASSQMGLAGAYEQYF	TGTGCCAGCAGCCAAATGGGACTAGCGGGGGCCTACGAGCAGTACTTC
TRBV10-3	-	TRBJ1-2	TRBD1	CAISESTGQTYGYTF	TGTGCCATCAGTGAGTCCACGGGACAGACCTATGGCTACACCTTC
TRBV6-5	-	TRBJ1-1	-	CASNRQANTEAFF	TGTGCCAGCAACAGGCAGGCGAACACTGAAGCTTTCTTT
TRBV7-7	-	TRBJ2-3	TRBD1	CASSLSWTGSTDTQYF	TGTGCCAGCAGCTTATCTTGGACAGGGAGCACAGATACGCAGTATTTT